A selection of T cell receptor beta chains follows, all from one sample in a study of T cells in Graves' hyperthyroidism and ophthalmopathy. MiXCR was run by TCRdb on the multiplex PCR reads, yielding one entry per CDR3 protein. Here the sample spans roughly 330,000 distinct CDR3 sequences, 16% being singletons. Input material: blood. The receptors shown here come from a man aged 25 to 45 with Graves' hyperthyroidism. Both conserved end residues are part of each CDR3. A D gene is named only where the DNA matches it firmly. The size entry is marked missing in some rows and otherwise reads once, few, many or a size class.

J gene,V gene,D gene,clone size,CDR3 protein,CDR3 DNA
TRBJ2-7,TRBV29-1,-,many,CSADLNTGSYEQYF,TGCAGCGCTGACCTTAATACAGGCTCCTACGAGCAGTACTTC
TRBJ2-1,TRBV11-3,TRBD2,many,CASSLWGRSGGYNEQFF,TGTGCCAGCAGCTTATGGGGTCGAAGCGGGGGATACAATGAGCAGTTCTTC
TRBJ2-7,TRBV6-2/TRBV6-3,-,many,CASLAQGGTSYEQYF,TGTGCCAGCCTTGCCCAGGGGGGGACTTCCTACGAGCAGTACTTC
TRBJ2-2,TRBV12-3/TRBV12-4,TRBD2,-,CASSLSLAGRGGELFF,TGTGCCAGCAGTTTAAGTCTAGCGGGACGAGGGGGGGAGCTGTTTTTT
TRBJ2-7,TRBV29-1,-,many,CSVVRRDSYEQYF,TGCAGCGTTGTCAGGCGCGACTCCTACGAGCAGTACTTC
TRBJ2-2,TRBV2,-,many,CASGQGNGELFF,TGTGCCAGCGGGCAGGGGAACGGGGAGCTGTTTTTT
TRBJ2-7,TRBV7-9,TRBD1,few,CASRGQGTHEQYF,TGTGCCAGCAGAGGACAGGGGACCCACGAGCAGTACTTC
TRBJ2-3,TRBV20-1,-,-,CSARDYTGSRADTQYF,TGCAGTGCTAGAGATTATACAGGGAGTCGAGCAGATACGCAGTATTTT
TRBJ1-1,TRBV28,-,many,CASRSQGNTEAFF,TGTGCCAGCAGGTCTCAGGGGAACACTGAAGCTTTCTTT
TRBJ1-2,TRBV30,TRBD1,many,CAWSGQGKDGYTF,TGTGCCTGGAGTGGACAGGGGAAGGATGGCTACACCTTC
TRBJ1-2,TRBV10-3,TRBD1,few,CAISDHLRGGVGGYTF,TGTGCCATCAGTGACCACCTGCGAGGGGGCGTGGGAGGCTACACCTTC
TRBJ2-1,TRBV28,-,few,CASSAPTSIFQFF,TGTGCCAGCAGCGCACCGACTAGTATCTTCCAGTTCTTC